The rows below give T cell receptor beta chains drawn from one sample of a study of CD8 T cells in Susac syndrome. MiXCR, run by TCRdb on the immunoSEQ multiplex PCR reads, gives a single entry per CDR3 protein. The sample yields about 210,000 distinct CDR3 sequences, over 90% seen once. Input material: CD4+ T cells from PBMCs. Receptors originate from a human donor with multiple sclerosis. Each CDR3 is given without its conserved first and last residue. Fields, in order: J gene, CDR3 length, V gene, CDR3 protein.

TRBJ1-5 12 TRBV2 ASSRTGGGQPQH
TRBJ2-1 13 TRBV14 ASSQGHSTYNEQF
TRBJ2-1 16 TRBV14 ASSHPGQARRVLHEQF
TRBJ1-2 10 TRBV29-1 SVVGGGYGYT
TRBJ2-6 15 TRBV9 ASSPRTANSGANVLT
TRBJ2-1 11 TRBV20-1 SAGPGQVNEQF
TRBJ2-7 12 TRBV29-1 SVAGLAGDYEQY
TRBJ1-1 10 TRBV15 ATSRDKSEAF
TRBJ2-6 12 TRBV2 ASSVRDGANVLT
TRBJ1-1 15 TRBV4-2 ASSQEQLHVVNTEAF
TRBJ1-1 14 TRBV18 ASSLLSRGANTEAF
TRBJ2-2 13 TRBV30 AWSPGQGNTGELF
TRBJ2-5 10 TRBV7-2 ASSLVSGTQY
TRBJ2-2 10 TRBV30 AWKISTGELF
TRBJ1-2 9 TRBV30 AWRGFHGYT
TRBJ2-1 8 TRBV6-6 ASKRDEQF
TRBJ2-5 14 TRBV20-1 SAPRTSGGLTETQY
TRBJ2-2 12 TRBV30 AWRGQANTGELF
TRBJ2-1 12 TRBV30 AWTPGVSYNEQF
TRBJ2-3 13 TRBV25-1 ASRSSGGSTDTQY
TRBJ2-5 11 TRBV11-1 ASSSHRGETQY
TRBJ1-5 13 TRBV5-1 ASSLEGRGNQPQH
TRBJ2-2 16 TRBV9 ASTYASGASLNTGELF
TRBJ2-3 13 TRBV7-3 ASSLKVGLGNTQY
TRBJ2-5 11 TRBV20-1 SAAFESQETQY
TRBJ2-1 14 TRBV29-1 SVLGRGASWGNEQF